Sequencing of this T cell receptor beta chain was carried out in a study of T cells in localized non-small cell lung cancer. Points from the study as a whole: Investigators sequenced only a single tumor region, leaving heterogeneity possible. A denser population of T cells in blood accompanied longer overall survival. Measurement of T cell clonality placed uninvolved adjacent lung highest, above the level in tumor. Adjacent lung was found to contain a median about 50 of the top 100 tumor clones.

The CDR3 consists of 15 residues. Trimming cost V 2 bases and J 7 bases; bases outside gene matches: 5. In germline, CDR1 is LGHNA, CDR2 YSLEER. In regard to this clone: As yet, its antigen is unknown.

The assay was immunoSEQ multiplex PCR, and TCRdb's table has in-frame clones only and misses some. The sample yields fewer than 12,000 clones, 60% to 75% seen once. Source: peripheral blood, taken before any cancer treatment. The receptor was derived from a male donor older than 55 with stage I lung adenocarcinoma. The rearrangement links TRBV4-3 to TRBJ2-1; 10 bases match TRBD2. CDR3 amino acids: CASSQPGTSVNEQFF. The DNA for the CDR3 is TGCGCCAGCAGCCAACCCGGGACTAGCGTTAATGAGCAGTTCTTC.